This TCR beta chain is drawn from a study of glioma-infiltrating T cells after dendritic cell vaccination. This clone was seen a single time. CDR1 MNHEY and CDR2 SVGAGI come from the germline V gene. The CDR3 loop spans 15 amino acids. Between the trimmed V and J ends, which lost 6 bases and 5 bases, there was a span of 16 bases. Sequenced by immunoSEQ multiplex PCR; TCRdb stores in-frame clones only, minus some. The sample comprises about 73,000 clones, approximately 80% of which are singletons, and about 2% rests with the top ten. The sample consisted of blood, taken before dendritic cell vaccination. The rearrangement uses TRBV6-5 and TRBJ1-4, with D perhaps TRBD1 (6 bases). This sequence was found in a human donor with glioblastoma. CDR3: CASRSTGTYNEKLFF. The CDR3 region has the DNA TGTGCCAGCAGGTCTACAGGGACGTACAATGAAAAACTGTTTTTT.